The rows below give T cell receptor beta chains drawn from one sample of a study of T cell repertoires in cytomegalovirus infection. Each CDR3 protein gets one entry after TCRdb re-called the reads with MiXCR. The data contain about 740,000 distinct CDR3 sequences, 35% of them singletons. The sample consisted of PBMCs. Receptor source: a human donor in good health (CMV status not recorded). Some clones in this sample may be carry-over from other donors' samples. Each CDR3 is given with its conserved first and last residue. A D gene is named only where the DNA matches it firmly.

d_call v_call cdr3_aa
TRBD2 TRBV7-6 CASSEGLAGSYEQYF
NA TRBV5-1 CASSLRSQTKETQYF
NA TRBV7-9 CASSSPDFSYEQYF
NA TRBV12-3/TRBV12-4 CASSGGQPQHF
NA TRBV12-3/TRBV12-4 CASSFPPYDNKQYF
TRBD2 TRBV20-1 CSAVWREIETQYF
TRBD1 TRBV7-8 CASSPYHPGQEGYEQYF
NA TRBV15 CATSRASFQGYTF
TRBD1 TRBV28 CASSLGARTGGLEQYF
TRBD1 TRBV6-6 CASRTGLDIQYF
NA TRBV6-1 CASRMGVEKLFF
TRBD1 TRBV2 CASRITGGSYNEQFF
TRBD1 TRBV19 CASSMGLGQGLYEQYF
TRBD2 TRBV6-1 CASKPSGRWDEQFF
TRBD1 TRBV28 CASSFPRQGSFSPLHF
NA TRBV12-3/TRBV12-4 CASQQVQNTGELFF
TRBD2 TRBV28 CASGPIAGGAYEQYF
TRBD2 TRBV2 CASRAGGQTQYF
NA TRBV19 CASSMVGYNEQFF
NA TRBV7-9 CASSRMTEMNTEAFF
TRBD2 TRBV28 CASKPILAELNTGELFF
TRBD1 TRBV19 CASSIGQGASEAFF
NA TRBV2 CASSPEGKRTEAFF
NA TRBV11-2 CASTPGVISGNTIYF
TRBD2 TRBV6-2/TRBV6-3 CASKGWREPPSEQFF
TRBD1 TRBV28 CASSFIFRTGDLQETQYF
TRBD1 TRBV5-1 CASSFYDRGNTEAFF
NA TRBV5-6 CASSLAGQDGQPQHF
TRBD2 TRBV19 CASSIFLETSGRNTGELFF
NA TRBV11-2 CASSRTRGNTEAFF
NA TRBV28 CASSLLWSGFGYTF
TRBD2 TRBV7-8 CASSLYGTTTGELFF
NA TRBV12-3/TRBV12-4 CASSDLGADEQFF
NA TRBV11-2 CASSLFRTGELFF
NA TRBV4-1 CASSQEQGRGGQPQHF
NA TRBV12-3/TRBV12-4 CASSLGGGLKETQYF
NA TRBV2 CASRVGLLNTEAFF
NA TRBV6-1 CASRRGTGEQYF
NA TRBV12-3/TRBV12-4 CASSSSGAQYEQYF
NA TRBV7-9 CASSQVGTNNEQFF
TRBD2 TRBV4-1 CASSSGLDNYNEQFF
TRBD1 TRBV10-3 CAISDHRGVSGYTF
NA TRBV27 CASSLGNIQYF
NA TRBV6-8 CASSYSTMLGTQYF
NA TRBV7-2 CASSSRTGLQGTQYF
NA TRBV7-2 CASSPPTRRGLIDGYTF
TRBD1 TRBV15 CATSSGTGAYSGNTIYF
TRBD1 TRBV7-2 CASSPRTGVLHIQYF
NA TRBV7-8 CASSLEPLRAYSNQPQHF
NA TRBV2 CASRTARGESETQYF
NA TRBV28 CASSLGRGQRETQYF
NA TRBV9 CASSVPQGRFHGYTF
TRBD2 TRBV6-2/TRBV6-3 CASSYRTSGKKETQYF